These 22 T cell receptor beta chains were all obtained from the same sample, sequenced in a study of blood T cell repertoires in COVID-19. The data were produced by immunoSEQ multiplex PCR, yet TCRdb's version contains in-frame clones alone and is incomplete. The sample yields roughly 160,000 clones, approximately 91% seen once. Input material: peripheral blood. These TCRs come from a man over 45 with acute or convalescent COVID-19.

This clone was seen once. CDR3 in amino acids: CASSLGPGPGVYNEQFF. The CDR3, as DNA: TGTGCCAGCAGCTTAGGCCCCGGGCCAGGGGTATACAATGAGCAGTTCTTC. The chain carries TRBV11-2 and TRBJ2-1, with D tentatively TRBD1 (6 bases). Trimming cost V 1 base and J 4 bases, with 17 bases left between them. Germline CDR1 is SGHAT and CDR2 is FQNNGV. This CDR3 comprises 17 residues. Together with reference TRBV11-2 and TRBJ2-1, the CDR3 gives the full variable domain: EAGVAQSPRYKIIEKRQSVAFWCNPISGHATLYWYQQILGQGPKLLIQFQNNGVVDDSQLPKDRFSAERLKGVDSTLKIQPAKLEDSAVYLCASSLGPGPGVYNEQFFGPGTRLTVL.

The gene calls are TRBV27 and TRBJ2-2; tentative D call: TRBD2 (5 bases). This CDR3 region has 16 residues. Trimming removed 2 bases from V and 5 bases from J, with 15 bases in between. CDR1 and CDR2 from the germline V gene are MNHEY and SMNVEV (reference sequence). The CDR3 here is CASSLALGSMTGELFF. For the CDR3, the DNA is TGTGCCAGCAGTTTAGCGCTAGGGAGTATGACCGGGGAGCTGTTTTTT.

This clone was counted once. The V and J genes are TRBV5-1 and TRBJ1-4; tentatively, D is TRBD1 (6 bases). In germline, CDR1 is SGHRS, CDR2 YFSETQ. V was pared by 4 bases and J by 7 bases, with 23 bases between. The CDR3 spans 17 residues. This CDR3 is CASSHGQRVITIEKLFF. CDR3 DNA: TGCGCCAGCAGCCACGGACAGAGGGTCATTACGATTGAAAAACTGTTTTTT. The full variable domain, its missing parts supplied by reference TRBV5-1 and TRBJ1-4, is KAGVTQTPRYLIKTRGQQVTLSCSPISGHRSVSWYQQTPGQGLQFLFEYFSETQRNKGNFPGRFSGRQFSNSRSEMNVSTLELGDSALYLCASSHGQRVITIEKLFFGSGTQLSVL.

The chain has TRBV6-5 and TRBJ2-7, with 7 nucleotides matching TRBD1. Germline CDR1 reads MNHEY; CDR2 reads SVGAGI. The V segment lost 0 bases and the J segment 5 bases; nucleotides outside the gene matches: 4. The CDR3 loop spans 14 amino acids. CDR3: CASSYSDRSHEQYV. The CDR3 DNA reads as TGTGCCAGCAGTTACTCGGACAGGAGCCACGAGCAGTACGTC.

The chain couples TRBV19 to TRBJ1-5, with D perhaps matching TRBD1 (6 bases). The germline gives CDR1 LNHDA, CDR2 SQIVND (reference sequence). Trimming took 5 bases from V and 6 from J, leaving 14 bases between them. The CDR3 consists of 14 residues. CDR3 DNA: TGTGCCAGTAGTTTCTTGGGGGCGTCTCAGCCCCAGCATTTT. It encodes CASSFLGASQPQHF.

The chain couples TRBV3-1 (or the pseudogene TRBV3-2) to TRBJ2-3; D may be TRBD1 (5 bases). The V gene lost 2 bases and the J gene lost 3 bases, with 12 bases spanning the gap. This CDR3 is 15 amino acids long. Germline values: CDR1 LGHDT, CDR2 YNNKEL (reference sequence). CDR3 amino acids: CASSQLTGRTDTQYF. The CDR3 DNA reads TGTGCCAGCAGCCAACTTACAGGAAGGACAGATACGCAGTATTTT.

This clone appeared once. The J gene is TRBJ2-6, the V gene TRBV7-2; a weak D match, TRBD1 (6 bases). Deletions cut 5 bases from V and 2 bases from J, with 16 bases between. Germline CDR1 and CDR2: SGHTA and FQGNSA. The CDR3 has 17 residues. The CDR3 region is CASSLRTGITGANVLTF. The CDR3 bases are TGTGCCAGCAGCCTACGAACAGGGATAACTGGGGCCAACGTCCTGACTTTC. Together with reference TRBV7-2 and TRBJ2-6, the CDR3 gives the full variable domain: GAGVSQSPSNKVTEKGKDVELRCDPISGHTALYWYRQSLGQGLEFLIYFQGNSAPDKSGLPSDRFSAERTGGSVSTLTIQRTQQEDSAVYLCASSLRTGITGANVLTFGAGSRLTVL.

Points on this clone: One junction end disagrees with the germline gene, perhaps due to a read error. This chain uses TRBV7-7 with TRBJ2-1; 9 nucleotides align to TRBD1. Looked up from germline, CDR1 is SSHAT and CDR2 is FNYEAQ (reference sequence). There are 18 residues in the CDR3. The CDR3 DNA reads TGTGCTAGCAGCTTGGGTCCCGGGACAGGGTTGACCCACAATGAGCAGTTCTTC. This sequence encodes CASSLGPGTGLTHNEQFF.

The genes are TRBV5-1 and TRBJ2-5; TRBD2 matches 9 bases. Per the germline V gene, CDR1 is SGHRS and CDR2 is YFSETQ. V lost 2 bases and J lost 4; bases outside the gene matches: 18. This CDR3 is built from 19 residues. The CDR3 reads CASSFDLDSAGGPGETQYF. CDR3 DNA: TGCGCCAGCAGCTTTGATCTTGATTCGGCGGGAGGGCCGGGAGAGACCCAGTACTTC. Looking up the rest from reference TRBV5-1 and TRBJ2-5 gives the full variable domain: KAGVTQTPRYLIKTRGQQVTLSCSPISGHRSVSWYQQTPGQGLQFLFEYFSETQRNKGNFPGRFSGRQFSNSRSEMNVSTLELGDSALYLCASSFDLDSAGGPGETQYFGPGTRLLVL.

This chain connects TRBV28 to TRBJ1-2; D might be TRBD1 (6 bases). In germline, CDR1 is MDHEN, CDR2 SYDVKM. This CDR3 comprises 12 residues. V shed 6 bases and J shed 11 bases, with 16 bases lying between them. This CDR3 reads CASSLPTGLYTF. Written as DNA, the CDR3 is TGTGCCAGCAGCCTCCCGACAGGCCTTTACACCTTC.

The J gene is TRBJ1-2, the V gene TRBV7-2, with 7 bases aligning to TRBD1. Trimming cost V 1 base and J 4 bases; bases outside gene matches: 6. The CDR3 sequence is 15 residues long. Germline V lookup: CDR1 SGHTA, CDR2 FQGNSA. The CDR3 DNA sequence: TGTGCCAGCAGCTTAGAGGGACAGACCCTCTATGGCTACACCTTC. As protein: CASSLEGQTLYGYTF.

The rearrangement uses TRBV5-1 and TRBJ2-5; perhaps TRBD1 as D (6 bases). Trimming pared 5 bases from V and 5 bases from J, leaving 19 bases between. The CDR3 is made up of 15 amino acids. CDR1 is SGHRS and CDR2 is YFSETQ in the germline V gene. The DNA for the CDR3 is TGCGCCAGCAGGGGGGCCGGGCAGGGCCGGGAGACCCAGTACTTC. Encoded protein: CASRGAGQGRETQYF.

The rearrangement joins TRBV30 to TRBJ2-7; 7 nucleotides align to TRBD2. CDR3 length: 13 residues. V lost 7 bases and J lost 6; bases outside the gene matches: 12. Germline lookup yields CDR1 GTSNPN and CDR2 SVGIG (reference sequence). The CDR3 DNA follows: TGTGCCTCAGGGACGGCGGGGGTGGGCGAGCAGTACTTC. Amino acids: CASGTAGVGEQYF. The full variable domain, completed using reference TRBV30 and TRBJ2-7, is SQTIHQWPATLVQPVGSPLSLECTVEGTSNPNLYWYRQAAGRGLQLLFYSVGIGQISSEVPQNLSASRPQDRQFILSSKKLLLSDSGFYLCASGTAGVGEQYFGPGTRLTVT.

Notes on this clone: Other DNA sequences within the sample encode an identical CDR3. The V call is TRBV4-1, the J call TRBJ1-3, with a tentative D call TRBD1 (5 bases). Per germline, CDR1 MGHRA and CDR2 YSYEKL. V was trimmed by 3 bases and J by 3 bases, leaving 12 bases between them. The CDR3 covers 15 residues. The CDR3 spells CASSQGRGGGNTIYF. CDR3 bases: TGCGCCAGCAGCCAGGGACGGGGAGGTGGAAACACCATATATTTT.

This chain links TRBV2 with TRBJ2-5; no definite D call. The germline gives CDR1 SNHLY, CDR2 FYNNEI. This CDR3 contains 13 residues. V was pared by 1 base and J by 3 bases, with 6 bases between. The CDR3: CASSEGLEETQYF. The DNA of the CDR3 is TGTGCCAGCAGTGAAGGGCTAGAAGAGACCCAGTACTTC.

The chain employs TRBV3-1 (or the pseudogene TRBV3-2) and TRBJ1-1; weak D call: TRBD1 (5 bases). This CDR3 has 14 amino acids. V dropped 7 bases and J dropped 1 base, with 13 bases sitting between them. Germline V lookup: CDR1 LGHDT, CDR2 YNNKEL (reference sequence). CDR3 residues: CASMQQEPNTEAFF. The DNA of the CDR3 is TGTGCCAGCATGCAACAGGAGCCGAACACTGAAGCTTTCTTT.

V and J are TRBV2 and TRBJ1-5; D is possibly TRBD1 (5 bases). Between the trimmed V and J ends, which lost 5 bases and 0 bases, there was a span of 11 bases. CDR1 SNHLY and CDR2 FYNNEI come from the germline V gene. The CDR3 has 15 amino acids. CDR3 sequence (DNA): TGTGCCAGCAGTACCGGGGGGTATAGCAATCAGCCCCAGCATTTT. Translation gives CASSTGGYSNQPQHF. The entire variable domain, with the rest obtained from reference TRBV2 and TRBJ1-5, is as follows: EPEVTQTPSHQVTQMGQEVILRCVPISNHLYFYWYRQILGQKVEFLVSFYNNEISEKSEIFDDQFSVERPDGSNFTLKIRSTKLEDSAMYFCASSTGGYSNQPQHFGDGTRLSIL.

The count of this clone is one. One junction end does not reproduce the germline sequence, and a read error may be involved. CDR3 region: CASREAGYRRGSEQFF. In nucleotides, the CDR3 is TGTGCCAGCAGGGAAGCAGGGTACCGCAGGGGCAGTGAGCAGTTCTTC. The gene calls are TRBV6-1 and TRBJ2-1, with a possible D match to TRBD1 (6 bases). The CDR3 totals 16 residues. Germline V gene sequence: CDR1 MNHNS, CDR2 SASEGT.

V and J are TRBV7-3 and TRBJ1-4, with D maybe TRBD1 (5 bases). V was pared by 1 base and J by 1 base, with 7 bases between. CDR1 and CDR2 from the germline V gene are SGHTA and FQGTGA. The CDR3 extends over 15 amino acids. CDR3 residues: CASSLSGGTNEKLFF. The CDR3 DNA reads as TGTGCCAGCAGCTTAAGCGGGGGAACTAATGAAAAACTGTTTTTT.

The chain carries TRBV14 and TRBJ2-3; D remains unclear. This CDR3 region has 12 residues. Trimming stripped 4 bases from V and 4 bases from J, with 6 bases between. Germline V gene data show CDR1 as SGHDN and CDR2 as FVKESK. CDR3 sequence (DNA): TGTGCCAGCAGCCTAGCATCAGATACGCAGTATTTT. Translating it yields CASSLASDTQYF.

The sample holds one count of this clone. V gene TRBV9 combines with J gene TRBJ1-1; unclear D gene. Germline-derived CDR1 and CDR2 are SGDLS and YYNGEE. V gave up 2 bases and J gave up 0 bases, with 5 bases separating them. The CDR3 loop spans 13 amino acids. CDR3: CASSVRVNTEAFF. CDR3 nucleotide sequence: TGTGCCAGCAGCGTCCGGGTGAACACTGAAGCTTTCTTT.

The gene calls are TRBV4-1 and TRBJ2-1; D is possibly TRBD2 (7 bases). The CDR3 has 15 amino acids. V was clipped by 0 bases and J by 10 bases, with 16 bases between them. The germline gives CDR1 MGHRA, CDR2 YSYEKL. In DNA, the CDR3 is TGCGCCAGCAGCCAAGATGCGAGGGGGGGCGAAGAGCAGTTCTTC. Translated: CASSQDARGGEEQFF.